This TCR beta chain was documented in a study of T cell changes during pregnancy in multiple sclerosis. Sequenced by immunoSEQ multiplex PCR; TCRdb stores in-frame clones only, minus some. The data show roughly 24,000 clones, around nine tenths seen once. The V and J ends lost 0 bases and 4 bases, in that order; junction bases with no gene match: 3. The CDR3 contains 14 residues. The germline CDR1 and CDR2 sequences are SGHNT and YYREEE (reference sequence). The source of this sequence is a female donor in good health, enrolled as a control in a pregnancy study. The genes are TRBV5-4 and TRBJ2-7, with TRBD1 matching over 8 bases. The material sequenced was CD4+ T cells from peripheral blood mononuclear cells, taken in the second trimester of pregnancy. The CDR3 sequence: CASSLGRGLYEQYF. Here the CDR3 DNA reads TGTGCCAGCAGCTTGGGCAGGGGGCTATACGAGCAGTACTTC.